Included here is one T cell receptor (beta chain) sequence, with context. Method: immunoSEQ multiplex PCR; TCRdb's copy keeps in-frame clones and lacks some. The table includes more than 30,000 clones, roughly 90% detected once. The germline CDR1 and CDR2 sequences are MDHEN and SYDVKM. The V and J ends lost 3 bases and 2 bases respectively, with 8 bases between them. The CDR3 sequence is 13 residues long. The data stem from a study of blood T cell repertoires in COVID-19. Study context: The United States, Italy and Spain supplied acute and convalescent COVID-19 samples. Sources were T cells, B-cell-depleted T cells, or PBMCs; the material itself was cDNA or gDNA.

This TCR was recovered from a man in his 60s with active COVID-19. Sequencing used peripheral blood. The genes are TRBV28 and TRBJ2-7; D not resolved. The CDR3 nucleotides are TGTGCCAGCAGTTTTCTGGAGACCTACGAGCAGTACTTC. This translates into CASSFLETYEQYF.